Below are 9 T cell receptor beta chains sequenced from a single sample in a study of blood T cells in healthy people across ages. Then a second PCR, running about 6 to 12 cycles, was carried out with a sample-barcoded 5' primer and a J-beta primer mix. Each CDR3 protein is one row after TCRdb ran MiXCR on the 5' RACE reads. The sample has roughly 800,000 distinct CDR3 sequences, more than 45% seen once; the top ten hold approximately 20%. The sample taken for sequencing was blood. These receptors were collected from a man aged 25 to 45 in good health.

CDR3 sequence reads: CASSPGSSGGNTGELFF. The CDR3 DNA reads TGTGCCAGCAGCCCCGGATCTAGCGGGGGGAACACCGGGGAGCTGTTTTTT. The chain is built from TRBV7-2 and TRBJ2-2; 10 bases fit TRBD2. CDR3 length: 17 amino acids. Trimming at V came to 5 bases and at J to 1 base, leaving 7 bases not matched to a gene. Per the germline V gene, CDR1 is SGHTA and CDR2 is FQGNSA.

The chain has TRBV15 and TRBJ2-7; D gene unclear. Per the germline V gene, CDR1 is LNHNV and CDR2 is YYDKDF (reference sequence). This CDR3 is built from 9 residues. V was shortened by 5 bases and J by 5 bases, with 1 base between the two germline ends. CDR3 in amino acids: CATSHEQYF. The DNA of the CDR3 is TGTGCCACCAGCCACGAGCAGTACTTC.

This clonotype turned up a few times. The chain links TRBV20-1 to TRBJ2-5; D unclear. The CDR3 has 15 amino acids. Germline-derived CDR1 and CDR2 are DFQATT and SNEGSKA (reference sequence). V lost 2 bases, J lost 2 bases, and 15 bases lay in between. CDR3 nucleotides: TGCAGTGCTAGAAGTAGTGCGACGCGACAAGAGACCCAGTACTTC. Residues: CSARSSATRQETQYF.

This clonotype has only a few counts. The chain employs TRBV7-2 and TRBJ2-1, with 12 bases aligning to TRBD2. Germline V gene lookup returns CDR1 SGHTA and CDR2 FQGNSA. V shed 3 bases, J shed 6 bases, and the junction held 6 bases outside the gene matches. CDR3 length: 16 residues. CDR3 sequence reads: CASSLQGTSGFNEQFF. The CDR3 coding sequence is TGTGCCAGCAGCTTGCAGGGGACTAGCGGGTTCAATGAGCAGTTCTTC.

The genes are TRBV7-2 and TRBJ2-7, with D possibly called TRBD1 or TRBD2 (5 bases each). The germline V gene has CDR1 SGHTA and CDR2 FQGNSA. CDR3 size: 13 residues. V was trimmed by 5 bases and J by 6 bases, leaving 14 bases between them. The DNA of the CDR3 is TGTGCCAGCAGCCGACGCGAGGGGCTCGAGCAGTACTTC. It encodes CASSRREGLEQYF.

As for this clonotype: A much larger clone differs by one base, so this may be a read error. This chain links TRBV6-1 with TRBJ2-2; 8 bases align to TRBD1. CDR3 length: 15 residues. Germline values: CDR1 MNHNS, CDR2 SASEGT. The V and J ends lost 4 bases and 0 bases, in that order; junction bases with no gene match: 1. This chain's CDR3 is CASSGTGPNTGELFF. The CDR3 DNA reads as TGTGCCAGCAGTGGGACAGGGCCGAACACCGGGGAGCTGTTTTTT.

The CDR3 DNA follows: TGTGCCAGCAGCCCTATGACGGGTGGAGCCCCTGAAGCTTTCTTT. The encoded protein is CASSPMTGGAPEAFF. The V call is TRBV7-9, the J call TRBJ1-1; D is undetermined. The CDR3 extends over 15 amino acids. Germline CDR1 reads SEHNR; CDR2 reads FQNEAQ (reference sequence). V was trimmed by 5 bases and J by 6 bases, leaving 19 bases between them. Supplemented by reference TRBV7-9 and TRBJ1-1, the full variable domain reads DTGVSQNPRHKITKRGQNVTFRCDPISEHNRLYWYRQTLGQGPEFLTYFQNEAQLEKSRLLSDRFSAERPKGSFSTLEIQRTEQGDSAMYLCASSPMTGGAPEAFFGQGTRLTVV.

On this clonotype itself: One junction end disagrees with the germline gene, perhaps due to a read error. The chain joins TRBV5-5 to TRBJ2-1, with 9 bases matching TRBD1. The CDR3 loop spans 16 amino acids. Germline lookup yields CDR1 SGHKS and CDR2 YYEKEE (reference sequence). The CDR3 nucleotides read TGTGCCAGCAGCTGGCTCTGGGACAGGGCTTTTGATGAGCGGTTCTTC. Translation gives CASSWLWDRAFDERFF.

The V call is TRBV20-1, the J call TRBJ2-3; 7 bases line up with TRBD1. There are 18 residues in the CDR3. J lost 2 bases, V lost 0 bases, and 14 bases had no gene match. Germline V CDR1 and CDR2: DFQATT, SNEGSKA (reference sequence). The CDR3 DNA follows: TGCAGTGCTAGAGATCGTGGAACAGGGGCCTTCCTCACAGATACGCAGTATTTT. Protein: CSARDRGTGAFLTDTQYF.